This T cell receptor beta chain was sequenced for a study of blood T cell repertoires in COVID-19. The protocol was immunoSEQ multiplex PCR, while the TCRdb copy is restricted to in-frame clones and leaves out a portion. The repertoire holds about 330,000 clones, about 92% seen once, with about 18% in the top ten. The CDR3 consists of 18 residues. V was clipped by 2 bases and J by 4 bases, with 20 bases between them. Germline V gene lookup returns CDR1 LGHDT and CDR2 YNNKEL (reference sequence). This sequence was found in a woman between 25 and 40 years old who had recovered from COVID-19. This rearrangement joins TRBV3-1 (or the pseudogene TRBV3-2) to TRBJ2-2; a weak D match, TRBD1 (6 bases). The sample comprised PBMCs or T cells enriched from blood (not recorded which). The CDR3 nucleotides are TGTGCCAGCAGCCAACAGGGGAAACAGTTCCTGGGCACCGGGGAGCTGTTTTTT. Translating gives CASSQQGKQFLGTGELFF.